A selection of T cell receptor beta chains follows, all from one sample in a study of blood T cell repertoires in COVID-19. The method was immunoSEQ multiplex PCR; TCRdb's version includes in-frame clones alone and lacks a portion of them. This sample has over 100,000 clones; about 70% occur once, and the top ten carry 1.5% to 2%. Input material: peripheral blood. The receptors were gathered from a woman in her 70s with acute or convalescent COVID-19. Both conserved end residues are part of each CDR3. Each record gives: CDR3 DNA, CDR3 protein, D gene, V gene, clone size, J gene. The D gene is left open where the match is weak. Clone size is shown for a subset of rows, as once, few, many or a class of expanded clone.

TGCAGCGTTGGCGGGGCAGGTGCCGAGCAGTACTTC | CSVGGAGAEQYF | NA | TRBV29-1 | NA | TRBJ2-7
TGTGCCAGCAGCCGTACTAGCGGGAGGGGGCCCACCGGGGAGCTGTTTTTT | CASSRTSGRGPTGELFF | TRBD2 | TRBV9 | NA | TRBJ2-2
TGTGCCAGCAGCTTCGGGACAGGGAGTCGGGGGACTGAAGCTTTCTTT | CASSFGTGSRGTEAFF | TRBD1 | TRBV5-5 | NA | TRBJ1-1
TGCGCCAGCAGCCCCCGGACAGGGCACTATGGCTACACCTTC | CASSPRTGHYGYTF | TRBD1 | TRBV4-3 | NA | TRBJ1-2
TGTGCCATTGGGGAGTTTGAAGCTTTCTTT | CAIGEFEAFF | NA | TRBV2 | NA | TRBJ1-1
TGCGCCAGCAGCCAATTCTCAGGGCGGAACACTGAAGCTTTCTTT | CASSQFSGRNTEAFF | NA | TRBV5-1 | NA | TRBJ1-1
TGTGCCAGTAGTACGCGGAGGGAGCAGTTCTTC | CASSTRREQFF | NA | TRBV19 | NA | TRBJ2-1
TGCAGCGGATATGAGGATGGCTACACCTTC | CSGYEDGYTF | NA | TRBV29-1 | NA | TRBJ1-2
TGTGCCAGCAGCTTAGGGGTGGGCCGGGAGACCCAGTACTTC | CASSLGVGRETQYF | NA | TRBV7-9 | once | TRBJ2-5
TGCAGCGTTCTGGAGCAGGGCCCCTACGAGCAGTACTTC | CSVLEQGPYEQYF | NA | TRBV29-1 | once | TRBJ2-7
TGTGCCATCAGTGAGTCCCCTCCAGCGGGAGGCTCTGAGCAGTTCTTC | CAISESPPAGGSEQFF | TRBD2 | TRBV10-3 | once | TRBJ2-1
TGTGCCAGCAGCGTAGACGGACGGGAGGGCCATGGCTACACCTTC | CASSVDGREGHGYTF | NA | TRBV9 | few | TRBJ1-2
TGCGCCAGCAGTCACCCAAACGGGACAGGGGGCTCCTACGAGCAGTACTTC | CASSHPNGTGGSYEQYF | TRBD1 | TRBV23-1 | NA | TRBJ2-7
TGTGCCAGCAGCTTGGCTCCTAACAAGGGGTACGAGCAGTACTTC | CASSLAPNKGYEQYF | NA | TRBV5-8 | NA | TRBJ2-7
TGTGCCAGCACTCCGGGACAGGGTAACTATGGCTACACCTTC | CASTPGQGNYGYTF | TRBD1 | TRBV6-5 | NA | TRBJ1-2
TGTGCCAGCAGGAACACAGGGAACCACTGGGATTCTTTCTTT | CASRNTGNHWDSFF | NA | TRBV28 | few | TRBJ1-1
TGTGCCAGCAGTTTGGGGGCAGGAAACACCATATATTTT | CASSLGAGNTIYF | NA | TRBV12-3/TRBV12-4 | few | TRBJ1-3
TGTGCCAGTAGTTCCCAGGGAGGCACTGAAGCTTTCTTT | CASSSQGGTEAFF | NA | TRBV19 | NA | TRBJ1-1
TGTGCCAGCAGCTTATGGGGGCCCGGGGGGTTCTCCTACAATGAGCAGTTCTTC | CASSLWGPGGFSYNEQFF | NA | TRBV7-3 | NA | TRBJ2-1
TGTGCCAGCAGTGGGGGACTAGCGGTCCAAGGGGAGCAGTACTTC | CASSGGLAVQGEQYF | TRBD2 | TRBV6-2/TRBV6-3 | NA | TRBJ2-7
TGTGCCAGCTCACCAAGGAGCCGAGGAACAGATACGCAGTATTTT | CASSPRSRGTDTQYF | NA | TRBV18 | NA | TRBJ2-3
TGTGCCAGTTTCAAAGGGGATAACACTGAAGCTTTCTTT | CASFKGDNTEAFF | NA | TRBV18 | NA | TRBJ1-1
TGTGCCAGCAGGGACAGGGGACGGAACACTGAAGCTTTCTTT | CASRDRGRNTEAFF | TRBD1 | TRBV27 | NA | TRBJ1-1
TGCGCCAGCAGCCTGACAGGGGAACCGAATCAGCCCCAGCATTTT | CASSLTGEPNQPQHF | TRBD1 | TRBV5-1 | many | TRBJ1-5
TGTGCCAGCTCACCCGTCGCCGGGGAGCTGTTTTTT | CASSPVAGELFF | NA | TRBV18 | NA | TRBJ2-2
TGCGCCAGCAGCTTGTCTTCCCTCACTGAAGCTTTCTTT | CASSLSSLTEAFF | NA | TRBV5-1 | once | TRBJ1-1
TGTGCCAGCAGCTTATGGGGAGGAGGCTCCAATGAGCAGTTCTTC | CASSLWGGGSNEQFF | NA | TRBV11-1 | NA | TRBJ2-1
TGTGCCAGCAGACATATTTACAATGAGCAGTTCTTC | CASRHIYNEQFF | NA | TRBV12-3/TRBV12-4 | few | TRBJ2-1
TGTGCCAGCAGCGTCGAGGGACAGGGCCCGGGGTTCTTC | CASSVEGQGPGFF | TRBD1 | TRBV9 | NA | TRBJ2-1
TGTGCCAGCACCTACGGGGGGAAATCCTATAATTCACCCCTCCACTTT | CASTYGGKSYNSPLHF | NA | TRBV21-1 | NA | TRBJ1-6
TGTGCCAGCTCACCTCCGAGGCCTAGATCCTACGAGCAGTACTTC | CASSPPRPRSYEQYF | NA | TRBV18 | NA | TRBJ2-7
TGTGCCATCAAAGGACTAGCGGACGAGACCCAGTACTTC | CAIKGLADETQYF | TRBD2 | TRBV10-3 | NA | TRBJ2-5
TGTGCCAGCAGTTTAGTGAGGGCACCATTATATTTT | CASSLVRAPLYF | NA | TRBV12-3/TRBV12-4 | NA | TRBJ1-3
TGTGCCACCAGACAGGGGCTAACAGATACGCAGTATTTT | CATRQGLTDTQYF | TRBD1 | TRBV12-3/TRBV12-4 | many | TRBJ2-3
TGTGCCACCAGGAACCCAGGTGACTATGGCTACACCTTC | CATRNPGDYGYTF | NA | TRBV24-1 | NA | TRBJ1-2
TGTGCCAGCAGTGCGGGAGAGTTGGAGACCCAGTACTTC | CASSAGELETQYF | TRBD2 | TRBV11-3 | few | TRBJ2-5
TGTGCCAGCAGTTCCGGGACTAGCGGGGGGTTCTACAATGAGCAGTTCTTC | CASSSGTSGGFYNEQFF | TRBD2 | TRBV3-1/TRBV3-2 | few | TRBJ2-1
TGTGCCACCAGCAGAGTCGGACAGGCGCTTGAAGCTTTCTTT | CATSRVGQALEAFF | TRBD1 | TRBV15 | NA | TRBJ1-1
TGTGCCAGCAGTTACCTAGGCAGGGGGTATAATCAGCCCCAGCATTTT | CASSYLGRGYNQPQHF | TRBD1 | TRBV6-2/TRBV6-3 | NA | TRBJ1-5
TGTGCCAGTAGTCCGCTAGGGTCGACAGGAGCGCTAAGTGGGCCAAAAAACATTCAGTACTTC | CASSPLGSTGALSGPKNIQYF | NA | TRBV19 | NA | TRBJ2-4
TGTGCCAGCAGCCGGACCGGACTATTTAGCACGCAGTATTTT | CASSRTGLFSTQYF | NA | TRBV5-6 | NA | TRBJ2-3
TGTGCCAGCAGTTCTCTGGGACAGGGAGCTTTCTTT | CASSSLGQGAFF | TRBD1 | TRBV27 | NA | TRBJ1-1
TGTGCCACCAGTGATTTTGACAGGGGCGATGGCTACACCTTC | CATSDFDRGDGYTF | TRBD1 | TRBV24-1 | NA | TRBJ1-2
TGTGCCAGCAGTAACAGGGCCGGTAATGAAAAACTGTTTTTT | CASSNRAGNEKLFF | NA | TRBV2 | once | TRBJ1-4
TGCGCCAGCAGCCAAGATCCCCGGACTAGCGGGTGGAATGAGCAGTTCTTC | CASSQDPRTSGWNEQFF | TRBD2 | TRBV4-1 | few | TRBJ2-1
TGTGCCAGCAGCCCGCAAGTACGCACGGGGGCCTACAATGAGCAGTTCTTC | CASSPQVRTGAYNEQFF | NA | TRBV7-2 | NA | TRBJ2-1
TGTGCCAGCAGCGTAGGGACAGGGGACACCGGGGAGCTGTTTTTT | CASSVGTGDTGELFF | TRBD1 | TRBV6-4 | few | TRBJ2-2
TGTGCCAGCAGCGCGGGACAGTTTATGGTGGGCTACACCTTC | CASSAGQFMVGYTF | TRBD1 | TRBV9 | NA | TRBJ1-2
TGCGCCAGCAGCTTATCCGACAGAAGCAATCAGCCCCAGCATTTT | CASSLSDRSNQPQHF | NA | TRBV5-1 | NA | TRBJ1-5
TGTGCCAGCTCACTCCACGCACAGGGGAATTCTGGAAACACCATATATTTT | CASSLHAQGNSGNTIYF | TRBD1 | TRBV18 | few | TRBJ1-3
TGTGCCAGCAGGTACGGGGCCGGGACTGCCGAGCAGTACTTC | CASRYGAGTAEQYF | NA | TRBV25-1 | few | TRBJ2-7